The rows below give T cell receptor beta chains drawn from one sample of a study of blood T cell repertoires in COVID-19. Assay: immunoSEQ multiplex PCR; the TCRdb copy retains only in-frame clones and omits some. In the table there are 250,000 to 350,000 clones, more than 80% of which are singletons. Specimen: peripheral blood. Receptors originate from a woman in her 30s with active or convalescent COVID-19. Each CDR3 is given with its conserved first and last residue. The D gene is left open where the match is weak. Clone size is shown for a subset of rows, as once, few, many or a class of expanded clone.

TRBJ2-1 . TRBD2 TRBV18 CASSPTTSGGGNEQFF TGTGCCAGCTCCCCGACGACTAGCGGGGGTGGGAATGAGCAGTTCTTC
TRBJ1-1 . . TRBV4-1 CASSHLTGEAFF TGCGCCAGCAGCCACCTTACAGGGGAAGCTTTCTTT
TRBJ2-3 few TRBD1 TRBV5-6 CASSGLGTGATDTQYF TGTGCCAGCAGCGGACTCGGGACAGGCGCCACAGATACGCAGTATTTT
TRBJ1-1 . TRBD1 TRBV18 CASSPKTGGWNTEAFF TGTGCCAGCTCACCAAAGACAGGGGGTTGGAACACTGAAGCTTTCTTT
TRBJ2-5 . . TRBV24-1 CATSDWGEDGGKTQYF TGTGCCACCAGTGATTGGGGGGAGGACGGAGGGAAGACCCAGTACTTC
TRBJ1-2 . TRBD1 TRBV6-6 CASNRGGGYTF TGTGCCAGCAACAGGGGAGGTGGCTACACCTTC
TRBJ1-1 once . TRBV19 CASSSDRLNTEAFF TGTGCCAGTAGTTCGGACAGATTGAACACTGAAGCTTTCTTT
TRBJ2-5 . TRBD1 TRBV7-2 CASSWGQGIGYQETQYF TGTGCCAGCAGCTGGGGACAGGGGATCGGGTACCAAGAGACCCAGTACTTC
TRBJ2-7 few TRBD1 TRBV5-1 CASSAGQAAYEQYF TGCGCCAGCAGCGCCGGACAGGCGGCCTACGAGCAGTACTTC
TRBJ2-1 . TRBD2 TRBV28 CASSLFSGGAYYNEQFF TGTGCCAGCAGTTTATTCTCCGGGGGGGCCTACTACAATGAGCAGTTCTTC
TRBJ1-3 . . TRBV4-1 CASSQGSQASGNTIYF TGCGCCAGCAGCCAAGGTTCCCAAGCGAGTGGAAACACCATATATTTT
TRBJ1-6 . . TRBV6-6 CASSYFGEMNSPLHF TGTGCCAGCAGTTATTTCGGGGAAATGAATTCACCCCTCCACTTT
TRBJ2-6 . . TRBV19 CASSSQVSGANVLTF TGTGCCAGTAGTTCTCAGGTCTCTGGGGCCAACGTCCTGACTTTC
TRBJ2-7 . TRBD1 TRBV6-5 CASRLRTGPTYEQYF TGTGCCAGCAGACTGAGGACAGGGCCAACCTACGAGCAGTACTTC
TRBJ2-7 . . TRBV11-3 CASSLGGREQYF TGTGCCAGCAGCTTAGGCGGGCGGGAGCAGTACTTC
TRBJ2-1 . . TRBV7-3 CASSLTGGAAAYNEQFF TGTGCCAGCAGCTTAACGGGGGGTGCGGCAGCCTACAATGAGCAGTTCTTC
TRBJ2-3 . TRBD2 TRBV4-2 CASSQAFSGGTDTQYF TGTGCCAGCAGCCAAGCCTTTAGCGGGGGTACAGATACGCAGTATTTT
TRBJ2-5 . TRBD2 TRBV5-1 CASSATSGYQETQYF TGCGCCAGCAGCGCCACTAGCGGGTACCAAGAGACCCAGTACTTC